The source of this T cell receptor (beta chain) is a study of tumor and adjacent non-tumor tissue in lung cancer. The template was RNA from unsorted bulk tissue. The normal lung tissue was taken more than 3 cm from the tumor edge. Comments on this clonotype: A junction boundary mismatches the germline segment, possibly from a read error.

The library came from three nested PCR rounds adapted from ARM-PCR protocols. TCRdb re-called the multiplex PCR reads with MiXCR, one entry per CDR3 protein. The table shows approximately 68,000 distinct CDR3 sequences, with around three quarters occurring only once. The TCR sequence derives from a man in his sixties with non-small cell lung cancer. Input material: distant non-tumor lung tissue.

CDR3 bases: TGTGCCAACAGTCCCCTACTCCAGGGGGTAATCACCGAGGAGCTGTTTTTT. Translation: CANSPLLQGVITEELFF. The chain uses TRBV6-5 and TRBJ2-2; TRBD1 matches at 7 bases. This CDR3 is built from 17 residues. Germline values: CDR1 MNHEY, CDR2 SVGAGI.